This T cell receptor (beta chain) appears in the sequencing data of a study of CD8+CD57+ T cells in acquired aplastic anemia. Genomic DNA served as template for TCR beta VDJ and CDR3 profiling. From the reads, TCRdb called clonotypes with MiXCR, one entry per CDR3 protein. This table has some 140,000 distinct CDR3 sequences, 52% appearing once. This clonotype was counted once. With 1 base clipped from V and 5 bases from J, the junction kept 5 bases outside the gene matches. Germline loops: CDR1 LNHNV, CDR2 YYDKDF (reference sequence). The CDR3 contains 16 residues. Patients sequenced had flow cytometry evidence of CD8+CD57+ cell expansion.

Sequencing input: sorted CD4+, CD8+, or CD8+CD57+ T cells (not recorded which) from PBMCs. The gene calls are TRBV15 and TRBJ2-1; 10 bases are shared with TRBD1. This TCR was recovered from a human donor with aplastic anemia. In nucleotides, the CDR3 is TGTGCCACCAGCAGAGTCCGGGACAGGGGAAACAATGAGCAGTTCTTC. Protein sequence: CATSRVRDRGNNEQFF.